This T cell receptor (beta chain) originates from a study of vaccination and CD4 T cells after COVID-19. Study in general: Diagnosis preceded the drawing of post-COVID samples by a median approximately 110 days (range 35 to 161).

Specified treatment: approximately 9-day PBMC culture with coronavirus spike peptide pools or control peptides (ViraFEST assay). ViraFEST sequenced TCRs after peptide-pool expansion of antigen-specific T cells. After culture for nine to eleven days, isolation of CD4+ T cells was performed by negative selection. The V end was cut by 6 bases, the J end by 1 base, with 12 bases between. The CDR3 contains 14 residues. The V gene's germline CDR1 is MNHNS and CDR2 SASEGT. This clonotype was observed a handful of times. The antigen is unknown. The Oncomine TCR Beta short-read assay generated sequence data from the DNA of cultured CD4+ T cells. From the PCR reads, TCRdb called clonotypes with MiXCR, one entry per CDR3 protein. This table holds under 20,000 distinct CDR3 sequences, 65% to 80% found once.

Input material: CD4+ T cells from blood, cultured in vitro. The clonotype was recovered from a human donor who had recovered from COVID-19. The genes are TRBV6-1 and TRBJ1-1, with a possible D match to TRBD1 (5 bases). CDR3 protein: CASRKGRENTEAFF. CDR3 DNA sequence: TGTGCCAGCAGGAAGGGCAGGGAGAACACTGAAGCTTTCTTT.